These 6 T cell receptor beta chains were sequenced from one sample in a study of T cell repertoires in cytomegalovirus infection. MiXCR, run by TCRdb on the reads, gives a single entry per CDR3 protein. This table holds 700,000 to 950,000 distinct CDR3 sequences, around a third found once. These receptors have no known antigen. The specimen was cultured CD8+ T cells from PBMCs, collected from culture after CMV antigen stimulation. The receptors shown here come from a human donor in good health (CMV status not recorded). Some clones in this sample may be carry-over from other donors' samples.

The J gene is TRBJ2-1, the V gene TRBV28; TRBD2 matches 10 bases. The CDR3 spans 16 residues. V shed 2 bases, J shed 6 bases, and the junction held 7 bases outside the gene matches. Germline V gives CDR1 MDHEN, CDR2 SYDVKM. CDR3 bases: TGTGCCAGCAGTTTACCCGGGGTAGCGGGGGGCAATGAGCAGTTCTTC. Amino acid sequence: CASSLPGVAGGNEQFF.

The rearrangement uses TRBV7-2 and TRBJ2-1, with 12 bases matching TRBD2. V was pared by 5 bases and J by 10 bases, with 6 bases of the junction left unmatched. This CDR3 contains 14 residues. CDR1 and CDR2 from the germline V gene are SGHTA and FQGNSA. The CDR3 protein is CASSVRLAGAEQFF. The CDR3 region has the DNA TGTGCCAGCAGCGTCAGACTAGCGGGGGCCGAGCAGTTCTTC.

This clonotype was found many times. The chain recombines TRBV9 with TRBJ2-2; no clear D gene. The CDR3 consists of 12 residues. CDR1 is SGDLS, CDR2 YYNGEE, per germline. V was trimmed by 0 bases and J by 5 bases, leaving 2 bases between them. This CDR3 reads CASSVVTGELFF. CDR3 nucleotide sequence: TGTGCCAGCAGCGTAGTTACCGGGGAGCTGTTTTTT.

Of note for this clonotype: The germline gene is not matched at one end of the junction; a read error may be the cause. The chain has TRBV29-1 and TRBJ1-2, with 7 positions matching TRBD1. The CDR3 totals 12 residues. Germline V gives CDR1 SQVTM, CDR2 ANQGSEA. CDR3 amino acids: CSVVTGAYGHTF. CDR3 DNA sequence: TGCAGCGTTGTTACAGGGGCTTATGGCCACACCTTC.

This clonotype has a handful of counts. The V gene is TRBV12-3 or TRBV12-4, the J gene TRBJ2-5; D unclear. CDR3 length: 12 residues. The V end lost 3 bases, the J end lost 10 bases, and 12 bases lay between the germline ends. CDR3 in amino acids: CASSLSGLDQYF. The CDR3 region has the DNA TGTGCCAGCAGTTTGAGTGGGTTGGACCAGTACTTC.

This clonotype was seen a handful of times. This chain connects TRBV12-3 or TRBV12-4 to TRBJ1-2; D not resolved. Between the trimmed V and J ends, which lost 3 bases and 1 base, there was a span of 15 bases. CDR3 length: 16 residues. The CDR3: CASSLRPRDNNYGYTF. The CDR3 coding sequence is TGTGCCAGCAGTTTGAGGCCCAGAGACAATAACTATGGCTACACCTTC.